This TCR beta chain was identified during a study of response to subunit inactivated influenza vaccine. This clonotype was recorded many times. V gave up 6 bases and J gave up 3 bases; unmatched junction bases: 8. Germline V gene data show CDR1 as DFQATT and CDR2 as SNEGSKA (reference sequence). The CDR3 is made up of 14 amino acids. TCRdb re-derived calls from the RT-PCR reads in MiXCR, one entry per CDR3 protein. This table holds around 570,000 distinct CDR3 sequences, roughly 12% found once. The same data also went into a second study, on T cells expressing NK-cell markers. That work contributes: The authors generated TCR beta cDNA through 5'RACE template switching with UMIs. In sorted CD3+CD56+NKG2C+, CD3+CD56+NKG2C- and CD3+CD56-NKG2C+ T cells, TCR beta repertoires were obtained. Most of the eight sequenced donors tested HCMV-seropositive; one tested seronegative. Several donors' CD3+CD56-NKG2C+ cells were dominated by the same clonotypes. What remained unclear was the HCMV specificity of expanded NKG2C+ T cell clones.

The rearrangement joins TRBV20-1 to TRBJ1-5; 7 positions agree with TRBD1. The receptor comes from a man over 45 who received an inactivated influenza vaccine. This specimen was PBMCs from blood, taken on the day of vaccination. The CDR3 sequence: CSATPGQINQPQHF. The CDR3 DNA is TGCAGTGCCACACCGGGACAGATCAATCAGCCCCAGCATTTT.